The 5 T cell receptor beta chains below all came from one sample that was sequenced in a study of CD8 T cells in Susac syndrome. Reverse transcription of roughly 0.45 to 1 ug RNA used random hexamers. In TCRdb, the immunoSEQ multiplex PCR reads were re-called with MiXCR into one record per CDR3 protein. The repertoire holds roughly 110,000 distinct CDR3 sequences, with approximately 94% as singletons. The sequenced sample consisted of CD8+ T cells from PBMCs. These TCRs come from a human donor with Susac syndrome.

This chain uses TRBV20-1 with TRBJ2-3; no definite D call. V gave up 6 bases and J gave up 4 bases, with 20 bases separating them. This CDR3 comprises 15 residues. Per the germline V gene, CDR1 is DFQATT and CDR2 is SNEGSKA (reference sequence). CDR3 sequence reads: CSATPLALPADTQYF. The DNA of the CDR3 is TGCAGTGCCACACCTTTGGCCCTCCCCGCAGATACGCAGTATTTT.

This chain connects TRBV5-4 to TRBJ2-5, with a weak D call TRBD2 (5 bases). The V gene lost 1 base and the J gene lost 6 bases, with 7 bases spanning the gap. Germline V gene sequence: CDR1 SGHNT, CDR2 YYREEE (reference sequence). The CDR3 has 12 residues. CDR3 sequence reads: CASSLRGKTQYF. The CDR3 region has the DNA TGTGCCAGCAGCTTGCGGGGAAAGACCCAGTACTTC.

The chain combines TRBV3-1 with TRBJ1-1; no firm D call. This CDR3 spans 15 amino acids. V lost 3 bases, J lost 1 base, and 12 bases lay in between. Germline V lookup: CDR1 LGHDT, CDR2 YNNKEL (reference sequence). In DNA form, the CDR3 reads TGTGCCAGCAGCCAGAAGCCGGAAGGGAACACTGAAGCTTTCTTT. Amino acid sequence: CASSQKPEGNTEAFF.

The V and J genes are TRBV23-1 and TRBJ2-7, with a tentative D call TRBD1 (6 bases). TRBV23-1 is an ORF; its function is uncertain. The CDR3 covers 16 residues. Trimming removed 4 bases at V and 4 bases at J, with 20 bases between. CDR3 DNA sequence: TGCGCCAGCAGTCCCCCAAGGTCAGGGGCAGGGTACGAGCAGTACTTC. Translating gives CASSPPRSGAGYEQYF.

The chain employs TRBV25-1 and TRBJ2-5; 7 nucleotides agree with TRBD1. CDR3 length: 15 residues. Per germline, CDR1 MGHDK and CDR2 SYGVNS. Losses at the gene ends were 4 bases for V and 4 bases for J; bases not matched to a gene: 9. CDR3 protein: CASSGETGLGETQYF. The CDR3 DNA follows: TGTGCCAGCAGTGGTGAGACAGGGCTGGGAGAGACCCAGTACTTC. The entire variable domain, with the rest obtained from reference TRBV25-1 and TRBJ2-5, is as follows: EADIYQTPRYLVIGTGKKITLECSQTMGHDKMYWYQQDPGMELHLIHYSYGVNSTEKGDLSSESTVSRIRTEHFPLTLESARPSHTSQYLCASSGETGLGETQYFGPGTRLLVL.